What follows are 9 T cell receptor beta chains derived from one specimen sequenced in a study of beta chain features in type 1 diabetes. Reverse transcription of all isolated RNA meant that expressed TCRB transcripts were sequenced. Generated by immunoSEQ multiplex PCR, the TCRdb table keeps only in-frame clones and is missing some. Altogether under 400,000 clones are present, about 18% being singletons, with the ten largest covering approximately 0.046%. Sequenced input: naive CD4+ T cells from blood. All receptors derive from a woman aged 18-29 years in good health.

Concerning this clone itself: Other DNA sequences in this sample translate to the same CDR3. This chain's CDR3 is CASSPDRAQPQHF. Written as DNA, the CDR3 is TGTGCCAGCAGCCCAGACAGGGCTCAGCCCCAGCATTTT. This chain uses TRBV7-2 with TRBJ1-5; 7 bases line up with TRBD1. Per the germline V gene, CDR1 is SGHTA and CDR2 is FQGNSA. The junction had 4 bases not matched to a gene; V was cut back by 5 bases and J by 6 bases. The CDR3 runs 13 residues.

This clone was seen more than once but under ten times. V is TRBV7-8 and J is TRBJ2-5; 13 nucleotides line up with TRBD2. Germline CDR1 reads SGHVS; CDR2 reads FQNEAQ. The CDR3 runs 19 residues. V was clipped by 6 bases and J by 0 bases; unmatched bases: 13. The CDR3 bases are TGTGCCAGCAGACGTTCCCGACTAGCGGGAGGCCCAAACCAAGAGACCCAGTACTTC. Translating it yields CASRRSRLAGGPNQETQYF.

This clone has more than one count but fewer than ten. This chain links TRBV11-3 with TRBJ2-1; 7 nucleotides line up with TRBD2. CDR3 size: 16 residues. Trimming at V came to 0 bases and at J to 2 bases, leaving 4 bases not matched to a gene. The V gene's germline CDR1 is SGHNT and CDR2 YENEEA. CDR3 coding DNA: TGTGCCAGCAGCTTAGATCGCCTAGCGGCCTACAATGAGCAGTTCTTC. This gives the protein CASSLDRLAAYNEQFF.

CDR3 residues: CASSTFRGSNQPQHF. The CDR3 DNA follows: TGTGCCAGCAGCACCTTCAGGGGAAGCAATCAGCCCCAGCATTTT. The chain uses TRBV7-2 and TRBJ1-5; D is perhaps TRBD1 (6 bases). The length of the CDR3 is 15 residues. Trimming took 5 bases from V and 1 from J, leaving 12 bases between them. Germline CDR1 SGHTA, CDR2 FQGNSA.

A few counts support this clone. The chain has TRBV30 and TRBJ1-2; D is unresolved. V was pared by 3 bases and J by 6 bases, with 17 bases between. Germline lookup yields CDR1 GTSNPN and CDR2 SVGIG (reference sequence). The CDR3 is 14 residues long. CDR3 amino acids: CAWRVPNRLNGYTF. The CDR3 bases are TGTGCCTGGAGGGTACCGAACCGGTTGAATGGCTACACCTTC. The full variable domain, rest sourced from reference TRBV30 and TRBJ1-2, is SQTIHQWPATLVQPVGSPLSLECTVEGTSNPNLYWYRQAAGRGLQLLFYSVGIGQISSEVPQNLSASRPQDRQFILSSKKLLLSDSGFYLCAWRVPNRLNGYTFGSGTRLTVV.

This clone occurred a few times. This chain links TRBV18 with TRBJ1-1, with D unclear. V was clipped by 3 bases and J by 5 bases, with 4 bases between them. Germline V gene sequence: CDR1 KGHSH, CDR2 LQKENI. This CDR3 comprises 11 residues. The CDR3 protein is CASSPETEAFF. The CDR3 nucleotides read TGTGCCAGCTCACCGGAGACTGAAGCTTTCTTT.

Regarding this clone: Other DNA sequences in this sample translate to the same CDR3. The rearrangement links TRBV18 to TRBJ2-7, with a tentative D call TRBD2 (6 bases). The CDR3 spans 15 residues. CDR1 and CDR2 from the germline V gene are KGHSH and LQKENI. Trimming left V 0 bases short and J 0 bases short, with 9 bases between. The CDR3 DNA reads TGTGCCAGCTCACCACCCGGGGGATCCTCCTACGAGCAGTACTTC. Translated: CASSPPGGSSYEQYF.

This clone was counted only a few times. The J gene is TRBJ1-5, the V gene TRBV6-5; no definite D call. Looked up from germline, CDR1 is MNHEY and CDR2 is SVGAGI. V lost 2 bases and J lost 6, with 8 bases in between. The CDR3 has 13 amino acids. The CDR3 bases are TGTGCCAGCAGTTACGTGACGGGTCAGCCCCAGCATTTT. It codes for CASSYVTGQPQHF.

This clone has just a few counts. The V and J genes are TRBV10-3 and TRBJ2-3, with 9 bases aligning to TRBD2. J was trimmed by 5 bases and V by 0 bases; bases with no gene match: 9. Germline V gives CDR1 ENHRY, CDR2 SYGVKD. The CDR3 extends over 17 amino acids. The CDR3 bases are TGTGCCATCAGTGAGTCGAGTGGCGGGAGGGCCGGAGATACGCAGTATTTT. Encoded protein: CAISESSGGRAGDTQYF.